This T cell receptor (beta chain) came from a study of CD8+CD57+ T cells in acquired aplastic anemia. Study-wide background: Isolated CD4+ and CD8+ cells, once sorted, yielded DNA averaging around 2.9 ug. For CD4+ cells, healthy donors had an average of about 9.9 million reads.

The template used for profiling TCR beta VDJ and CDR3 was genomic DNA. From the reads, TCRdb called clonotypes with MiXCR, one entry per CDR3 protein. The sample lists tens of thousands of distinct CDR3 sequences; roughly half were seen once. Remarks on this clonotype: Its specificity is not known. One end of the junction does not line up with germline, which may come from a read error.

The CDR3 totals 12 residues. Germline V lookup: CDR1 SNHLY, CDR2 FYNNEI. Broader study findings: A significant difference in CD8+ Simpson's diversity between patients and controls was not found.

This chain connects TRBV2 to TRBJ2-7; a weak D match, TRBD2 (5 bases). This TCR was recovered from a human donor in good health, serving as a control. The sample was sorted CD4+, CD8+, or CD8+CD57+ T cells (not recorded which) from PBMCs. The CDR3 region is CASTFGTGELYF. DNA for the CDR3: TGTGCCAGCACATTTGGAACCGGGGAGCTGTACTTC.